Following are 15 T cell receptor beta chains from one sample sequenced in a study of blood T cell repertoires in COVID-19. Libraries were prepared by immunoSEQ multiplex PCR; TCRdb keeps only in-frame clonotypes and omits some of them. The sample lists about 250,000 clones, around 86% occurring once. Source material: peripheral blood. Receptor source: an elderly woman with COVID-19, enrolled during active disease.

This sequence joins TRBV27 and TRBJ1-1; D is unresolved. The length of the CDR3 is 13 residues. CDR1 and CDR2 (germline): MNHEY, SMNVEV (reference sequence). The germline V and J ends were trimmed by 1 base and 2 bases, with 5 bases remaining between them. The CDR3 DNA follows: TGTGCCAGCAGTTTATGGCTTAACACTGAAGCTTTCTTT. This gives the protein CASSLWLNTEAFF.

The J gene is TRBJ2-2, the V gene TRBV5-1; TRBD2 matches at 7 bases. The CDR3 totals 14 residues. Germline lookup yields CDR1 SGHRS and CDR2 YFSETQ. Unmatched junction bases numbered 7, after V lost 4 bases and J lost 7 bases. The CDR3 sequence is CASSQGLLGGELFF. The CDR3 bases are TGCGCCAGCAGCCAGGGACTACTTGGCGGGGAGCTGTTTTTT.

The chain combines TRBV6-4 with TRBJ1-1, with TRBD1 as a possible D gene (6 bases). This CDR3 is built from 13 residues. The germline gives CDR1 MRHNA, CDR2 SNTAGT. Deletions cut 8 bases from V and 5 bases from J, with 15 bases between. The CDR3 nucleotides read TGTGCCAGCCCCCTGGTTAGGGGGACTGAAGCTTTCTTT. It codes for CASPLVRGTEAFF.

The CDR3, as DNA: TGTGCCAGCAGCACCCGCGGGGGGCGGAACACCGGGGAGCTGTTTTTT. Translated, it gives CASSTRGGRNTGELFF. The chain carries TRBV5-4 and TRBJ2-2, with 8 nucleotides matching TRBD2. There are 16 residues in the CDR3. Trimming at V came to 4 bases and at J to 1 base, leaving 6 bases not matched to a gene. CDR1 is SGHNT, CDR2 YYREEE, per germline (reference sequence).

The rearrangement uses TRBV10-3 and TRBJ1-1; D possibly corresponds to TRBD1 (6 bases). Germline CDR1 and CDR2: ENHRY and SYGVKD. V lost 6 bases and J lost 0, with 11 bases in between. The CDR3 totals 14 residues. The CDR3 DNA follows: TGTGCCATCAGAGGGGGACCGTTGAACACTGAAGCTTTCTTT. Protein product: CAIRGGPLNTEAFF.

This clone was counted only a few times. V is TRBV3-1 (or the pseudogene TRBV3-2) and J is TRBJ2-7; tentative D call: TRBD1 (6 bases). Germline CDR1 reads LGHDT; CDR2 reads YNNKEL (reference sequence). Trimming took off 4 bases at V and 6 bases at J, with 13 bases between the two ends. The CDR3 sequence is 13 residues long. The CDR3 region is CASSPIGGFEQYF. CDR3 coding DNA: TGTGCCAGCAGCCCCATAGGGGGATTCGAGCAGTACTTC.

The chain couples TRBV19 to TRBJ1-1, with D possibly TRBD1 on 6 matching bases. Germline assignment: CDR1 LNHDA and CDR2 SQIVND (reference sequence). V was clipped by 9 bases and J by 2 bases, with 13 bases between them. This CDR3 contains 13 residues. As DNA, the CDR3 is TGTGCCAGCCGGACAGACATAAACACTGAAGCTTTCTTT. Amino acids: CASRTDINTEAFF.

The genes are TRBV5-1 and TRBJ1-1; D possibly corresponds to TRBD1 (5 bases). V lost 0 bases and J lost 13, with 16 bases in between. Germline assignment: CDR1 SGHRS and CDR2 YFSETQ. CDR3 size: 13 residues. CDR3 residues: CASSLEGRQMGFF. For the CDR3, the DNA is TGCGCCAGCAGCTTGGAGGGGAGGCAGATGGGTTTCTTT.

This clone was recorded a few times. V gene TRBV5-5 combines with J gene TRBJ1-1; D not resolved. Between the trimmed V and J ends, which lost 3 bases and 1 base, there was a span of 7 bases. CDR3 size: 13 residues. Germline lookup yields CDR1 SGHKS and CDR2 YYEKEE (reference sequence). The CDR3 sequence: CASSSPGNTEAFF. In DNA form, the CDR3 reads TGTGCCAGCAGCTCTCCGGGGAACACTGAAGCTTTCTTT.

This clone was observed a few times. The J gene is TRBJ2-1, the V gene TRBV7-9, with 7 bases matching TRBD1. Germline V gene lookup returns CDR1 SEHNR and CDR2 FQNEAQ (reference sequence). The CDR3 has 13 residues. Germline trimming cut 1 base from V and 9 bases from J; bases unmatched to any gene: 3. The chain's CDR3 is CASSLVQGSEQFF. CDR3 DNA sequence: TGTGCCAGCAGCTTAGTACAGGGGAGTGAGCAGTTCTTC.

The V gene is TRBV7-8, the J gene TRBJ1-2; perhaps TRBD1 as D (5 bases). Trimming left V 3 bases short and J 4 bases short, with 12 bases between. Germline V CDR1 and CDR2: SGHVS, FQNEAQ. CDR3 size: 14 residues. The CDR3 sequence: CASSFGREFYGYTF. As DNA, the CDR3 is TGTGCCAGCAGCTTTGGCAGGGAATTCTATGGCTACACCTTC. Drawing the rest from reference TRBV7-8 and TRBJ1-2, the complete variable domain is GAGVSQSPRYKVAKRGQDVALRCDPISGHVSLFWYQQALGQGPEFLTYFQNEAQLDKSGLPSDRFFAERPEGSVSTLKIQRTQQEDSAVYLCASSFGREFYGYTFGSGTRLTVV.

V is TRBV16 and J is TRBJ1-1; a possible D gene is TRBD1 (6 bases). This CDR3 is 15 amino acids long. The V gene's germline CDR1 is KGHSY and CDR2 FQNENV. V was trimmed by 4 bases and J by 3 bases, leaving 15 bases between them. CDR3 nucleotides: TGTGCCAGCAGCCCCTCCACAGGGTTGGACACTGAAGCTTTCTTT. Protein product: CASSPSTGLDTEAFF.

This clone was detected a few times. This chain joins TRBV5-5 and TRBJ1-2; the match to TRBD1 covers 11 bases. Germline-derived CDR1 and CDR2 are SGHKS and YYEKEE (reference sequence). With 4 bases clipped from V and 7 bases from J, the junction kept 9 bases outside the gene matches. This CDR3 is 15 amino acids long. CDR3 DNA sequence: TGTGCCAGCAGCCTACCGGGACAGGGGGAAATTGGCTACACCTTC. Translation gives CASSLPGQGEIGYTF.

The rearrangement links TRBV11-2 to TRBJ2-3; 7 bases map to TRBD2. The CDR3 totals 16 residues. V gave up 1 base and J gave up 1 base; unmatched junction bases: 5. Germline assignment: CDR1 SGHAT and CDR2 FQNNGV. CDR3 sequence: CASSLGPGRGTDTQYF. CDR3 DNA: TGTGCCAGCAGCTTAGGTCCGGGGAGGGGCACAGATACGCAGTATTTT.

About this clone: At one boundary the junction diverges from the germline segment, which might be a read error. The chain combines TRBV7-7 with TRBJ2-2; 7 nucleotides match TRBD2. This CDR3 region has 15 residues. Germline V gene data show CDR1 as SSHAT and CDR2 as FNYEAQ (reference sequence). CDR3 bases: TGTGCTAGCAGCCAGCGGGGAACGGGCACCGGGGAGCTGTTTTTT. This encodes CASSQRGTGTGELFF.